The present T cell receptor beta chain was sequenced within a study of T cell repertoires in cytomegalovirus infection. Study-wide context: CMV infection plus the matching HLA type was flagged by public TCR beta signatures. Findings and limits, study-wide: Cumulative frequency of public TCR beta families picked out carriers of CMV plus the relevant HLA. In two of eight donors, the top clonotype was HLA-C-restricted CMV-specific.

This clonotype was counted at least ten times. The antigen remains undetermined. TCRdb redid the calling of the reads with MiXCR, one entry per CDR3 protein. The table lists about 140,000 distinct CDR3 sequences, 6.5% of them singletons. The V and J ends lost 5 bases and 0 bases respectively, with 11 bases between them. CDR3 length equals 15 residues. Germline-derived CDR1 and CDR2 are SGHTA and FQGNSA. The source of this sequence is a human donor in good health (CMV status not recorded). Some clones in this sample may be carry-over from other donors' samples. The V call is TRBV7-2, the J call TRBJ1-3; D uncertain. Sequenced material: PBMCs. As DNA, the CDR3 is TGTGCCAGCAGCCCCCGACACGTCTCTGGAAACACCATATATTTT. Its protein is CASSPRHVSGNTIYF.